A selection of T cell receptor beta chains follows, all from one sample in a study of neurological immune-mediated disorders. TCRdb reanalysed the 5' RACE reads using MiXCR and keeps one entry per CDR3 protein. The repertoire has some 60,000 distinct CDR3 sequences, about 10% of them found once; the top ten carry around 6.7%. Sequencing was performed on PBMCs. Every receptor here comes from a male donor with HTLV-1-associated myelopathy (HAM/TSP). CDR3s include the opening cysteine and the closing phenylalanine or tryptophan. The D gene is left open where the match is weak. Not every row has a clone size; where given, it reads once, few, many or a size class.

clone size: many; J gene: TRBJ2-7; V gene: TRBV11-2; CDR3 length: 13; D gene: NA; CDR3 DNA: TGTGCCAGCAGCAGGGGGGGCTCCTACGAGCAGTACTTC; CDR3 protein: CASSRGGSYEQYF
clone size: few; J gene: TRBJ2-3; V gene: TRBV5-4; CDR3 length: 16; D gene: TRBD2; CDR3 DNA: TGTGCCAGCAGCCTGATGGCTAGCGGGACGACAGATACGCAGTATTTT; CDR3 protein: CASSLMASGTTDTQYF
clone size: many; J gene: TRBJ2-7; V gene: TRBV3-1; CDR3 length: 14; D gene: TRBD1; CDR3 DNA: TGTGCCAGCAGCCAAGGGTCGACAGGGGTTGAGCAGTACTTC; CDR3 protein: CASSQGSTGVEQYF
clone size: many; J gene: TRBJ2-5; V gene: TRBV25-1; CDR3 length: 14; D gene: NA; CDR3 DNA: TGTGCCAGCAGTGAATATTTAGGGGCAAAAGGCCAGTACTTC; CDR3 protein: CASSEYLGAKGQYF
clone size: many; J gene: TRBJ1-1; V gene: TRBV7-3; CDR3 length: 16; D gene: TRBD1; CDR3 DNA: TGTGCCAGCAGCTCAAGGGACAGTCCCGGGGACACTGAAGCTTTCTTT; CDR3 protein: CASSSRDSPGDTEAFF
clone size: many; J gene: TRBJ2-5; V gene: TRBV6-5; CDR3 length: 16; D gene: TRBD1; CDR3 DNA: TGTGCCAGCAGTTACGTCCGAACAGGGGGCGCGGAGACCCAGTACTTC; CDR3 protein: CASSYVRTGGAETQYF
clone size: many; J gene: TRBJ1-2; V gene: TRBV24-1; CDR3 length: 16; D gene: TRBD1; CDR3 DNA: TGTGCCACCAGTGACGGAGGGGGCGGCTTTTTCTATGGCTACACCTTC; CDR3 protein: CATSDGGGGFFYGYTF
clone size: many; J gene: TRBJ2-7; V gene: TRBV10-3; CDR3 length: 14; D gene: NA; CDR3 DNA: TGTGCCATCAGTACTACTCAGGGGGGGGACGAGCAGTACTTC; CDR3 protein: CAISTTQGGDEQYF
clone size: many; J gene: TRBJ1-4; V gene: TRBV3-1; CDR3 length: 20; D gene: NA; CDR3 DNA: TGTGCCAGCAGCCAAGATCCGAGGCGAGTGGGACCTGCAACTAATGAAAAACTGTTTTTT; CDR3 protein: CASSQDPRRVGPATNEKLFF
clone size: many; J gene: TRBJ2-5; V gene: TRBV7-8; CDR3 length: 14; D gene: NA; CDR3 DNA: TGTGCCAGCAGCTTAGCCTTGAGGGGTAGCTCCCCGAACTTC; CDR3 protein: CASSLALRGSSPNF
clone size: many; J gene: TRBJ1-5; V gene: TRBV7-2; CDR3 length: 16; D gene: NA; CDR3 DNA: TGTGCCAGCAGCTTATTCAGTACTGGGAACAATCAGCCCCAGCATTTT; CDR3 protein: CASSLFSTGNNQPQHF
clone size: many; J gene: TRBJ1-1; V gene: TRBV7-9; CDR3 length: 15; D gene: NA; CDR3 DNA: TGTGCCAGCAGCGGGCAATTGGGGTCGAACACTGAAGCTTTCTTT; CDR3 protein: CASSGQLGSNTEAFF
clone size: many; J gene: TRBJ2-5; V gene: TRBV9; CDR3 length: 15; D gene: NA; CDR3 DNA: TGTGCCAGCAGCGTAGGTCCGGGTCCCCAAGAGACCCAGTACTTC; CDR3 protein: CASSVGPGPQETQYF
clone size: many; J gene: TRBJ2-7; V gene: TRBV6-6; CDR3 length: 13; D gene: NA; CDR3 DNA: TGTGCCAGCACCAAAGGGGGGATCAGCGAGCAGTACTTC; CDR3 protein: CASTKGGISEQYF
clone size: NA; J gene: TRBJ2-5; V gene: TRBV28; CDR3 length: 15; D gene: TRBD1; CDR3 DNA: TGTTCCACCATGGGGAACAGGGGAAACCAAGAGACCCAGTACTTC; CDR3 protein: CSTMGNRGNQETQYF
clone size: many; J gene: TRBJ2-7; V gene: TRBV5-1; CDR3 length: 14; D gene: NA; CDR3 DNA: TGCGCCAGCAGCGAGTCCGGAGGGGAATACGAGCAGTACTTC; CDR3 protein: CASSESGGEYEQYF
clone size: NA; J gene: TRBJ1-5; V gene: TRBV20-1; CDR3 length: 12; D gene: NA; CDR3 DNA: TGCAGTGCTAGCGATAGGAATCAGCCCCAGCATTTT; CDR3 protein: CSASDRNQPQHF
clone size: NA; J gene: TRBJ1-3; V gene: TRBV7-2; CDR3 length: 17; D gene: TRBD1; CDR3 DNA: TGTGCCAGCAGCTTAGCGGGAGGGACAGGGACTAGAAACACCATATATTTT; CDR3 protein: CASSLAGGTGTRNTIYF
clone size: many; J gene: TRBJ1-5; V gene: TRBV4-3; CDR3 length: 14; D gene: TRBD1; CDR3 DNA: TGCGCCAGCAGCCAAAGTAGGACAGGGCAGCCCCAGCATTTT; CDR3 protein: CASSQSRTGQPQHF
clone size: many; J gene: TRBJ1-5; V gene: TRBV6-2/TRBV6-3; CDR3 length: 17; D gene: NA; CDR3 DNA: TGTGCCAGCAGGAACCGCGTCACAGGGTATAGCAATCAGCCCCAGCATTTT; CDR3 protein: CASRNRVTGYSNQPQHF
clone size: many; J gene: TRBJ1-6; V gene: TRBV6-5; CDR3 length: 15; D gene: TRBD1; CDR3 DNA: TGTGCCAGCAGTTACGAAGGGACAGCGCATTCACCCCTCCACTTT; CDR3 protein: CASSYEGTAHSPLHF
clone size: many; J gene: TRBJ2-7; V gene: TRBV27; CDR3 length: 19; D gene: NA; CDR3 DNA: TGTGCCAGCAGTCTAAGAGCCGGGACAAGCCACCTGTTCTCCTACGAGCAGTACTTC; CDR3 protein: CASSLRAGTSHLFSYEQYF
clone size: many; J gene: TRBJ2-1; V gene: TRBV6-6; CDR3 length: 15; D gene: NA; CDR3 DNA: TGTGCCAGCAGTCCCGTGGGGGGGGCCCCCAATGAGCAGTTCTTC; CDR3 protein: CASSPVGGAPNEQFF
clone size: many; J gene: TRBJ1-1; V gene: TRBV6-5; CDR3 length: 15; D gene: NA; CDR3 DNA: TGTGCCAGCAGTTTCCTAGGTTGGGGGGACACTGAAGCTTTCTTT; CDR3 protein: CASSFLGWGDTEAFF
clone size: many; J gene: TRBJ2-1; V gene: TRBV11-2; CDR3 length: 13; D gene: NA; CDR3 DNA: TGTGCCAGCAGCTTGCCGGAGTACAATGAGCAGTTCTTC; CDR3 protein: CASSLPEYNEQFF
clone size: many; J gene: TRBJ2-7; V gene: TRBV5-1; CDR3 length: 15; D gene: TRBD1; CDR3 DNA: TGCGCCAGCAGCTCCGGGACAGGGCTTCCCTACGAGCAGTACTTC; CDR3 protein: CASSSGTGLPYEQYF
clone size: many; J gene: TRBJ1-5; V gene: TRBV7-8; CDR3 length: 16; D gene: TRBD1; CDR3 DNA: TGTGCCAGCAGCTTAGCGGTACAGGGGTGGGGTCAGCCCCAGCATTTT; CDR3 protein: CASSLAVQGWGQPQHF
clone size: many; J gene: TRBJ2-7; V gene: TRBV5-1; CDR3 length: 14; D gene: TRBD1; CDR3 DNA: TGCGCCAGCAGCTCCGGACAGGGGGATCACGAGCAGTACTTC; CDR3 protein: CASSSGQGDHEQYF
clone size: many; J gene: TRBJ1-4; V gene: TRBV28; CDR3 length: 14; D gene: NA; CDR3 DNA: TGTGCCAGCAGCCCCGGGGAGGTAGATGAAAAACTGTTTTTT; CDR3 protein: CASSPGEVDEKLFF
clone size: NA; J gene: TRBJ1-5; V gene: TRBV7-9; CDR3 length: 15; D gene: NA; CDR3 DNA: TGTGCCAGCAGCCACCCTACAGGGACAAATCAGCGCCAGCATTTT; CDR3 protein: CASSHPTGTNQRQHF
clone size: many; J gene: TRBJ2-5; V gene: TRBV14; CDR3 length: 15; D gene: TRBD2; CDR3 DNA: TGTGCCAGCAGCCAAGCGGGGCCTAGCGGGTCCTCCCAGTACTTC; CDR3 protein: CASSQAGPSGSSQYF
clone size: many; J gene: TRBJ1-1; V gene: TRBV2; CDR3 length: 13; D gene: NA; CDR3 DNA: TGTGCCAGCAGTGTGGCAGAGGGCACTGAAGCTTTCTTT; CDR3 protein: CASSVAEGTEAFF
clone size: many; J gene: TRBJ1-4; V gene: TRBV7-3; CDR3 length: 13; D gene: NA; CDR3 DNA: TGTGCCAGCAGCGTACATGGGGGGGAAAAACTGTTTTTT; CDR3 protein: CASSVHGGEKLFF
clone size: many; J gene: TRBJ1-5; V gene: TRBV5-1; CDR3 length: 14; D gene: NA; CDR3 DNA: TGCGCCAGCAGCTCTGGGACGGCCGAACAGCCCCAGCATTTT; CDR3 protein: CASSSGTAEQPQHF
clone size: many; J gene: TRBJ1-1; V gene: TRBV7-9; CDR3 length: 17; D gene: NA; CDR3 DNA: TGTGCCAGCATCTCACGGGTGGCCAACTTCGCAAGCACTGAAGCTTTCTTT; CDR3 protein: CASISRVANFASTEAFF
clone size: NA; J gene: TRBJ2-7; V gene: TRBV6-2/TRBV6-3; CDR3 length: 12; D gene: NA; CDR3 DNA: TGTGCCAGCAGTTTGATACGGTACGAGCAGTACTTC; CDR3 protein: CASSLIRYEQYF
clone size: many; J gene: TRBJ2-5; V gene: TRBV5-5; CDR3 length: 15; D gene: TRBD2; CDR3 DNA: TGTGCCAGCAGCTTTCTCGGCGGGGGCCAAGAGACCCAGTACTTC; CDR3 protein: CASSFLGGGQETQYF
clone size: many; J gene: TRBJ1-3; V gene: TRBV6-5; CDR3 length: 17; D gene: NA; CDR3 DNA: TGTGCCAGCAGTTACACCTTCCAGAGACCCTCTGGAAACACCATATATTTT; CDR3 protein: CASSYTFQRPSGNTIYF
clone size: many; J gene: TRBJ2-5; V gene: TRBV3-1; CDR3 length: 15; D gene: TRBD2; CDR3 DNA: TGTGCCAGCAGCTACCGGAGCGGGGGGCAAGAGACCCAGTACTTC; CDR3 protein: CASSYRSGGQETQYF
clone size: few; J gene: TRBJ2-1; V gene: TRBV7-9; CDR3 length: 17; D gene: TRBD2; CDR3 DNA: TGTGCCAGCAGCTTTCCCCTGAGCGGGGACGATTACAATGAGCAGTTCTTC; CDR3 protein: CASSFPLSGDDYNEQFF
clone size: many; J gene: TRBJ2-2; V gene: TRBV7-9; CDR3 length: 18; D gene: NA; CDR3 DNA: TGTGCCAGCAGCTCGACGGCGGGGCCAGACTTTAACACCGGGGAGCTGTTTTTT; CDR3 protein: CASSSTAGPDFNTGELFF
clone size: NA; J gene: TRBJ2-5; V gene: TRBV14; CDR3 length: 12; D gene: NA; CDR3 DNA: TGTGTCAGCAGCTGGCAGGGGGAGACCCAGTACTTC; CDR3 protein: CVSSWQGETQYF
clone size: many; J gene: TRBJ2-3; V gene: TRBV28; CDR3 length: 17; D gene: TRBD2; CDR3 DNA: TGTGCCAGCAGTTTATCCGGCGGGGGGCCTAGCACAGATACGCAGTATTTT; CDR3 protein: CASSLSGGGPSTDTQYF